This TCR beta chain was identified in a study of radiotherapy plus CTLA-4 blockade in lung cancer. The overall study: Objective responses were recorded in more than 15% of patients, with disease control recorded in 30% to 35%. Study conclusions and caveats: Interferon-beta, together with early blood T cell clone dynamics, reportedly best predicted response. TCR clones originating in tumors grew in number in blood after radiotherapy plus ipilimumab.

Sequencing was performed with immunoSEQ multiplex PCR; in TCRdb, only in-frame clones are kept and a portion is missing. The table records approximately 69,000 clones, over 65% of them present only once. Alongside CTLA-4 blockade with ipilimumab, patients with chemo-refractory metastatic non-small-cell lung cancer received focal radiation. Of note for this clone: Its antigen is currently unknown. Other DNA sequences within the sample encode an identical CDR3.

Per the germline V gene, CDR1 is SGHAT and CDR2 is FQNNGV. V gave up 3 bases and J gave up 3 bases, with 8 bases separating them. The length of the CDR3 is 13 residues. Sequenced here: peripheral blood, sampled from a patient treated with radiotherapy plus ipilimumab. The rearrangement links TRBV11-2 to TRBJ2-5, with D perhaps TRBD1 or TRBD2 (5 bases each). The sequence derives from a human donor with non-small cell lung cancer who had a complete response to radiotherapy plus ipilimumab. The CDR3 coding sequence is TGTGCCAGCAGCTTGGGGGAAAAAGAGACCCAGTACTTC. Protein sequence: CASSLGEKETQYF.